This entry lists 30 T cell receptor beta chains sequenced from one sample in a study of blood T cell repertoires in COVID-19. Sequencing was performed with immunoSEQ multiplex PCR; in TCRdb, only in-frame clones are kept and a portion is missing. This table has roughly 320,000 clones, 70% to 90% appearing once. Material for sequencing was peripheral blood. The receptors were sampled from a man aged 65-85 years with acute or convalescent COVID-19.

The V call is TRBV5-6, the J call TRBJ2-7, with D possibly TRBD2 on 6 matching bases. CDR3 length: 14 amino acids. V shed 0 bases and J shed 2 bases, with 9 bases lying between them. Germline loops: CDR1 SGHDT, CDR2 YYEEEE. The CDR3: CASSLAGRTYEQYF. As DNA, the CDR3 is TGTGCCAGCAGCTTGGCCGGGAGAACCTACGAGCAGTACTTC.

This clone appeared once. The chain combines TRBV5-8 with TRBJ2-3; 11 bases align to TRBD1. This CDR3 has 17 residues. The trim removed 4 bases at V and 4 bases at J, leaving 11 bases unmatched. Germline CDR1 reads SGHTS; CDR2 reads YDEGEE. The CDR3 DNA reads TGTGCCAGCAGCGATCCTGGACAGGGGGCGAGCGCAGATACGCAGTATTTT. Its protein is CASSDPGQGASADTQYF.

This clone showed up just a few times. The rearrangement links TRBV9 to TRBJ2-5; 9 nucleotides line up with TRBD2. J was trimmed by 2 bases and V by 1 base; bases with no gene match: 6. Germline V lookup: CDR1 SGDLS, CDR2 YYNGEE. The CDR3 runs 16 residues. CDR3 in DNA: TGTGCCAGCAGCGTAATGGGCCTAGCGGGGCAAGAGACCCAGTACTTC. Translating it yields CASSVMGLAGQETQYF.

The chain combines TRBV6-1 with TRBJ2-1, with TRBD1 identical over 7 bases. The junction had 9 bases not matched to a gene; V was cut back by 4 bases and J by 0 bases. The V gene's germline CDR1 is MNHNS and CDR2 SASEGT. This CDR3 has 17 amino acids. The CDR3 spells CASSAPRGPSSYNEQFF. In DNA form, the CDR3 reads TGTGCCAGCAGTGCCCCGAGGGGGCCCAGCTCCTACAATGAGCAGTTCTTC.

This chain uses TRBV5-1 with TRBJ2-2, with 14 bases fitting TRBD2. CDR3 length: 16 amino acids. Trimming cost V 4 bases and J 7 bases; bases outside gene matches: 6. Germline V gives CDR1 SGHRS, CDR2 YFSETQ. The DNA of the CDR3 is TGCGCCAGCAGCCCGAGGACTAGCGGGGGGAACGGGGAGCTGTTTTTT. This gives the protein CASSPRTSGGNGELFF.

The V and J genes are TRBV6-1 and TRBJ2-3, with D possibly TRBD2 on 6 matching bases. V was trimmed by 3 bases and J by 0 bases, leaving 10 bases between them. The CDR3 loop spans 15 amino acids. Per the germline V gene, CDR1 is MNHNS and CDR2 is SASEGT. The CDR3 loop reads CASSDKGTSTDTQYF. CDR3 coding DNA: TGTGCCAGCAGTGATAAGGGGACTAGCACAGATACGCAGTATTTT.

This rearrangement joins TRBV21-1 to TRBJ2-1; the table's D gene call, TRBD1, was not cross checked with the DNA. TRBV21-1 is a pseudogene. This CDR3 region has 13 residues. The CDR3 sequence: CATGTGDYNEQFF. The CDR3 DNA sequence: TGTGCCACCGGGACAGGGGACTACAATGAGCAGTTCTTC.

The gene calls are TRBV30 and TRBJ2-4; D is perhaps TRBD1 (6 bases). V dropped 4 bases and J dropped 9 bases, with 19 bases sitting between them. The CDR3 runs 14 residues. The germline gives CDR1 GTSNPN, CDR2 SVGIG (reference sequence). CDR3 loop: CAWTRDITTGIQYF. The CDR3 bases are TGTGCCTGGACTCGGGACATAACAACGGGCATTCAGTACTTC.

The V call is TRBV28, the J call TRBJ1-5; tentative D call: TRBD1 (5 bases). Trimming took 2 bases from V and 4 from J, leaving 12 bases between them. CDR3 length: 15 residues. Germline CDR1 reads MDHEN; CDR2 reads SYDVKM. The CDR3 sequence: CASSLGGVRNQPQHF. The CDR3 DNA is TGTGCCAGCAGTTTAGGAGGGGTGCGTAATCAGCCCCAGCATTTT.

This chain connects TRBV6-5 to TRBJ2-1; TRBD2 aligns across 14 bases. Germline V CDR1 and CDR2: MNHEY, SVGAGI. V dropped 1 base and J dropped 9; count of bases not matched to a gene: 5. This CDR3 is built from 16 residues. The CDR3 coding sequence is TGTGCCAGCAGTTACTTCGGGACTAGCGGGAGCGGTGAGCAGTTCTTC. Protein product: CASSYFGTSGSGEQFF.

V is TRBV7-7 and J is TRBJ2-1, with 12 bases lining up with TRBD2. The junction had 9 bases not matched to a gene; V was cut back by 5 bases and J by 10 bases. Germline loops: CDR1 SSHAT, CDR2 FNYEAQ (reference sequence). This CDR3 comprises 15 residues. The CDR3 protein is CASSPGLAGTREQFF. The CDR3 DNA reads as TGTGCCAGCAGCCCCGGACTAGCGGGGACTCGCGAGCAGTTCTTC. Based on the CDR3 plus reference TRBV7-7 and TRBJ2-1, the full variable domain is GAGVSQSPRYKVTKRGQDVTLRCDPISSHATLYWYQQALGQGPEFLTYFNYEAQPDKSGLPSDRFSAERPEGSISTLTIQRTEQRDSAMYRCASSPGLAGTREQFFGPGTRLTVL.

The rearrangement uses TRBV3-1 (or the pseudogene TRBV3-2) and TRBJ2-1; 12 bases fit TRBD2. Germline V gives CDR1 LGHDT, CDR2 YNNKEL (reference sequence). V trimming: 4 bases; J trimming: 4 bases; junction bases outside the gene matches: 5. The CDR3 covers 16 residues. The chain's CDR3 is CASSPRLAGEYNEQFF. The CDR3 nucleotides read TGTGCCAGCAGCCCCCGACTAGCGGGAGAGTACAATGAGCAGTTCTTC.

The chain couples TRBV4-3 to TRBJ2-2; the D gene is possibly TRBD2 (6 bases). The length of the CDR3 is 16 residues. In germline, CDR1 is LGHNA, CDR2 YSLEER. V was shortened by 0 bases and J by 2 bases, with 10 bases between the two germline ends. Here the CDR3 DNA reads TGCGCCAGCAGCCAAGACCTCGGACTAAACACCGGGGAGCTGTTTTTT. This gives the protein CASSQDLGLNTGELFF.

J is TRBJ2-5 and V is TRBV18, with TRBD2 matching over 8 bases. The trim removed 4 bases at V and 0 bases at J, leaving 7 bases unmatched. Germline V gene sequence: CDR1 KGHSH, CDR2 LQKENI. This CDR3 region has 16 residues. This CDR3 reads CASSRFSGANQETQYF. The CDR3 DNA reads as TGTGCCAGCTCACGATTTAGCGGGGCAAACCAAGAGACCCAGTACTTC.

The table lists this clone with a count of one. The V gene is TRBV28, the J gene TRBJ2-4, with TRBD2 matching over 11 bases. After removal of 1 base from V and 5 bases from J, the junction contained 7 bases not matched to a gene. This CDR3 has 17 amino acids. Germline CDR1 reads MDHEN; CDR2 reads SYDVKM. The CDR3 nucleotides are TGTGCCAGCAGTTTATTAGCTAGCGGGAGGCGGGAAAACATTCAGTACTTC. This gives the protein CASSLLASGRRENIQYF.

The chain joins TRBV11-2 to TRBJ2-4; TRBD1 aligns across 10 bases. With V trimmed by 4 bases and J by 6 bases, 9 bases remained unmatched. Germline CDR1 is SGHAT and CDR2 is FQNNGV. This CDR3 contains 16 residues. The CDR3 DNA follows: TGTGCCAGCAGCTCAACGGCGGGACAGGGGACAAACATTCAGTACTTC. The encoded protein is CASSSTAGQGTNIQYF. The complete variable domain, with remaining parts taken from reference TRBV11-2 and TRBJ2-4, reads EAGVAQSPRYKIIEKRQSVAFWCNPISGHATLYWYQQILGQGPKLLIQFQNNGVVDDSQLPKDRFSAERLKGVDSTLKIQPAKLEDSAVYLCASSSTAGQGTNIQYFGAGTRLSVL.

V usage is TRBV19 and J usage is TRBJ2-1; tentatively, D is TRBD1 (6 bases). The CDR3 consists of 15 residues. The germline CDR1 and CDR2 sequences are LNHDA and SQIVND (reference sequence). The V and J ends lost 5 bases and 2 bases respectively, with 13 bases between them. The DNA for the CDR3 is TGTGCCAGTAGTCTTGCAGGGGCGACCTACAATGAGCAGTTCTTC. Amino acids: CASSLAGATYNEQFF. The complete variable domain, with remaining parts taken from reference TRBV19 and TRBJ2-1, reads DGGITQSPKYLFRKEGQNVTLSCEQNLNHDAMYWYRQDPGQGLRLIYYSQIVNDFQKGDIAEGYSVSREKKESFPLTVTSAQKNPTAFYLCASSLAGATYNEQFFGPGTRLTVL.

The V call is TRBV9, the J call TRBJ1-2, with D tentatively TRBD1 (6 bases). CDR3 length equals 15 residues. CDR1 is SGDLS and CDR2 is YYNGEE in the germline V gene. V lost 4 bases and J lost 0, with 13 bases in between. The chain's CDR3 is CASSPRGAANYGYTF. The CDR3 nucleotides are TGTGCCAGCAGCCCCAGGGGCGCAGCTAACTATGGCTACACCTTC.

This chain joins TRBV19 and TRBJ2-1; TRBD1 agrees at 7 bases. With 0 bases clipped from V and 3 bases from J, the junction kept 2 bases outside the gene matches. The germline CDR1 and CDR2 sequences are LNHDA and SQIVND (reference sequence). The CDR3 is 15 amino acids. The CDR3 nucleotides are TGTGCCAGTAGTATAGACAGGGGGTTCTACAATGAGCAGTTCTTC. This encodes CASSIDRGFYNEQFF.

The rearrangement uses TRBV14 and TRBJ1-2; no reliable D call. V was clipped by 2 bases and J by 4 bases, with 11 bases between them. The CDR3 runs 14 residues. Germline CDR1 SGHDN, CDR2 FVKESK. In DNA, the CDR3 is TGTGCCAGCAGCCAATTGGGAGGGAGCTATGGCTACACCTTC. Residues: CASSQLGGSYGYTF.

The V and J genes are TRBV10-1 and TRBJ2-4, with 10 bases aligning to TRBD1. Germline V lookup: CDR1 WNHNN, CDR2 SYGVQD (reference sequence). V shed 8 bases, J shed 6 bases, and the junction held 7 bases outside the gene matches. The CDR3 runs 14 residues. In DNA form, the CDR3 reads TGCGCCAGCGGGGACAGGGGTGGAAGAAACATTCAGTACTTC. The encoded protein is CASGDRGGRNIQYF.

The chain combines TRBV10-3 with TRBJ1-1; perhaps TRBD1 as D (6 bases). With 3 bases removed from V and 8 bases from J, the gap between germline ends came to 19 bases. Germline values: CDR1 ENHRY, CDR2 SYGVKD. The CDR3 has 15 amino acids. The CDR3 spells CAISDPGTFSAEAFF. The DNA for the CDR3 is TGTGCCATCAGTGATCCAGGGACATTCTCGGCCGAAGCTTTCTTT.

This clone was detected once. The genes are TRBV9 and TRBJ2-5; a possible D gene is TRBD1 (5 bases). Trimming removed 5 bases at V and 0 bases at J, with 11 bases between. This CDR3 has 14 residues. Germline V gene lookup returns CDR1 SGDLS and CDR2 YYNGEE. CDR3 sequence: CASSVTGYQETQYF. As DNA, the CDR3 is TGTGCCAGCAGTGTAACAGGATACCAAGAGACCCAGTACTTC.

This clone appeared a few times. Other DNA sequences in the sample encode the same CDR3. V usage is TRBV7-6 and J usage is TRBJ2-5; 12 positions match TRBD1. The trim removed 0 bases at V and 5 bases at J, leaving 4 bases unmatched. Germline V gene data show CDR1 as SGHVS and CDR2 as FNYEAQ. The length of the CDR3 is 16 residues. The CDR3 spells CASSLAGQGAGETQYF. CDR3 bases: TGTGCCAGCAGCTTAGCGGGACAGGGGGCGGGTGAGACCCAGTACTTC.

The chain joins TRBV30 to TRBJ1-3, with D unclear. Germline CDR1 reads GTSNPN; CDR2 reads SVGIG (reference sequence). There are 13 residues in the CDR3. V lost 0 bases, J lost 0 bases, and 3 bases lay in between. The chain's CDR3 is CAWSVNSGNTIYF. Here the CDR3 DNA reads TGTGCCTGGAGTGTTAACTCTGGAAACACCATATATTTT.

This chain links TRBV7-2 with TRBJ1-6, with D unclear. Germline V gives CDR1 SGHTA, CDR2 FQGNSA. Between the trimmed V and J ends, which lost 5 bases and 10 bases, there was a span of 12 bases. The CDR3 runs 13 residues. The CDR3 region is CASSPQSQSPLHF. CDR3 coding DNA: TGTGCCAGCAGCCCCCAATCTCAGTCACCCCTCCACTTT.

Here the CDR3 reads CASSSGSTNTGELFF. Here the CDR3 DNA reads TGTGCCAGCAGTTCGGGTAGTACGAACACCGGGGAGCTGTTTTTT. The rearrangement links TRBV28 to TRBJ2-2; D unclear. Germline values: CDR1 MDHEN, CDR2 SYDVKM. Trimming removed 4 bases at V and 0 bases at J, with 9 bases between. This CDR3 contains 15 residues.

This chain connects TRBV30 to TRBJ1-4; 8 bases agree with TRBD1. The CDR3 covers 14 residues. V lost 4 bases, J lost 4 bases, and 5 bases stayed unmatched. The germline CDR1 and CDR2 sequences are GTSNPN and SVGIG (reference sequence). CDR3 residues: CAWKGTGSNEKLFF. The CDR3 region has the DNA TGTGCCTGGAAAGGGACAGGTAGTAATGAAAAACTGTTTTTT.

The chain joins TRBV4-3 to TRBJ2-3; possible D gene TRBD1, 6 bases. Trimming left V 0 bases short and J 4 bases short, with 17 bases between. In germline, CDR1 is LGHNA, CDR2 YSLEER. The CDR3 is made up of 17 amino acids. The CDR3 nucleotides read TGCGCCAGCAGCCAAGACTGGGGGCCAGTGGGCCCAGATACGCAGTATTTT. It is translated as CASSQDWGPVGPDTQYF.

Here the CDR3 reads CASSNPGGSTDTQYF. CDR3 sequence (DNA): TGTGCCAGCAGCAACCCTGGGGGGAGCACAGATACGCAGTATTTT. The chain links TRBV6-2 or TRBV6-3 to TRBJ2-3, with D maybe TRBD2 (6 bases). Trimming shortened V by 6 bases and J by 0 bases, and 13 bases separated the two germline ends. The CDR3 is 15 residues long. Germline loops: CDR1 MNHEY, CDR2 SVGEGT.